A single T cell receptor (beta chain) is shown here with its context. This specimen comes from a study of cytomegalovirus exposure and HLA in healthy donors. PCR amplification relied on 60 Vbeta primers (plus 13 Jbeta primers). Method: immunoSEQ multiplex PCR; TCRdb's copy keeps in-frame clones and lacks some. The repertoire includes some 130,000 clones, about 68% of them detected once, and 1.5% to 2% sits in the top ten. The sequence derives from a human donor in good health. Sequencing used PBMCs.

CDR3 amino acids: CASSRNGLAHFTDTQYF. CDR3 sequence (DNA): TGTGCCAGCAGCCGGAATGGACTAGCTCATTTCACAGATACGCAGTATTTT. The gene calls are TRBV7-6 and TRBJ2-3; 8 bases fit TRBD2. After removal of 5 bases from V and 2 bases from J, the junction contained 12 bases not matched to a gene. This CDR3 contains 17 residues. Germline V lookup: CDR1 SGHVS, CDR2 FNYEAQ.